This T cell receptor beta chain was captured in a study of brain T cells in children with intractable seizures. The assay was immunoSEQ multiplex PCR, and TCRdb's table has in-frame clones only and misses some. The sample records about 120,000 clones, roughly 94% being singletons. The sequenced cases were selected for having the highest brain T cell transcript signatures. Pre-surgery treatment included at least one anti-epileptic drug. The receptor was isolated from a boy under two years old with hemimegalencephaly and intractable seizures. Sequencing was performed on peripheral blood, taken at surgery.

The CDR3 loop is CASSGQPNYGYTF. In DNA form, the CDR3 reads TGTGCCAGCAGCGGACAGCCGAACTATGGCTACACCTTC. V usage is TRBV6-2 or TRBV6-3 and J usage is TRBJ1-2; D possibly corresponds to TRBD1 (6 bases). The V gene's germline CDR1 is MNHEY and CDR2 SVGEGT. The V end lost 6 bases, the J end lost 2 bases, and 10 bases lay between the germline ends. CDR3 length: 13 amino acids.